Presented here are 6 T cell receptor beta chains from one specimen sequenced in a study of T cells in tuberculosis. Clones were sequenced by immunoSEQ multiplex PCR, and TCRdb holds only the in-frame ones, with some missing. The table shows 80,000 to 90,000 clones, with about nine tenths occurring only once. Thawed, overnight-rested PBMC were stained with GMM-loaded CD1B tetramer, viability dye and anti-CD3, then sorted. The CD1B tetramers carried C32 glucose monomycolate purified from Rhodococcus equi. The sequenced sample was CD1b-GMM tetramer-negative cells sorted from PBMCs. All receptors come from an adult woman with latent tuberculosis.

The chain recombines TRBV27 with TRBJ1-5, with unresolved D. CDR3 size: 13 residues. The V and J ends lost 2 bases and 7 bases respectively, with 9 bases between them. Germline-derived CDR1 and CDR2 are MNHEY and SMNVEV (reference sequence). The CDR3 loop reads CASSLRGEQPQHF. The CDR3 nucleotides are TGTGCCAGCAGTTTACGCGGGGAACAGCCCCAGCATTTT.

V usage is TRBV7-3 and J usage is TRBJ2-5; 7 nucleotides line up with TRBD2. The CDR3 consists of 15 residues. The germline gives CDR1 SGHTA, CDR2 FQGTGA. The junction had 8 bases not matched to a gene; V was cut back by 2 bases and J by 5 bases. CDR3 DNA sequence: TGTGCCAGCAGCTTAGGCCCCGGGGGGAGGGAGACCCAGTACTTC. It specifies CASSLGPGGRETQYF.

The chain carries TRBV5-4 and TRBJ2-5; 15 bases line up with TRBD2. V was pared by 3 bases and J by 5 bases, with 11 bases of the junction left unmatched. In germline, CDR1 is SGHNT, CDR2 YYREEE (reference sequence). The CDR3 extends over 18 amino acids. CDR3 nucleotide sequence: TGTGCCAGCAGCTCCACAACCGGGACTAGCGGGGGGAGGGAGACCCAGTACTTC. Its translation is CASSSTTGTSGGRETQYF.

The chain links TRBV6-1 to TRBJ1-2; weak D call: TRBD1 (6 bases). The CDR3 runs to 11 residues. The V gene lost 7 bases and the J gene lost 4 bases, with 7 bases spanning the gap. The germline CDR1 and CDR2 sequences are MNHNS and SASEGT. The CDR3 loop is CASTGAYGYTF. CDR3 coding DNA: TGTGCCAGCACAGGGGCCTATGGCTACACCTTC.

The genes are TRBV29-1 and TRBJ2-3; 8 bases are a match to TRBD1. Germline values: CDR1 SQVTM, CDR2 ANQGSEA. The CDR3 has 14 amino acids. The junction had 5 bases not matched to a gene; V was cut back by 6 bases and J by 0 bases. The CDR3 nucleotides read TGCAGCGTGGCCCGGACAGGGAGCACAGATACGCAGTATTTT. Residues: CSVARTGSTDTQYF.

The gene calls are TRBV5-6 and TRBJ2-7; D unresolved. Trimming cost V 0 bases and J 0 bases, with 7 bases left between them. The CDR3 length is 14 residues. Germline values: CDR1 SGHDT, CDR2 YYEEEE. CDR3 in amino acids: CASSLGRSSYEQYV. The DNA of the CDR3 is TGTGCCAGCAGCTTGGGCCGGAGCTCCTACGAGCAGTACGTC.